Following are 3 T cell receptor beta chains from one sample sequenced in a study of identical twins. TCRdb reprocessed the 5' RACE reads via MiXCR and lists one record per CDR3 protein. The data contain 250,000 or so distinct CDR3 sequences, approximately 12% of them singletons. This sample also appeared in a second study, on yellow fever vaccine responses in identical twins.

Sequenced input: memory (CD45RO+) T cells sorted from blood. These TCRs come from a woman aged 18-29 years in good health.

The rearrangement uses TRBV5-1 and TRBJ2-7; 10 bases agree with TRBD1. Per germline, CDR1 SGHRS and CDR2 YFSETQ. V was clipped by 3 bases and J by 0 bases; unmatched bases: 9. CDR3 length equals 17 residues. DNA for the CDR3: TGCGCCAGCAGCTCATCGATTGGACAGGGGGACTCCTACGAGCAGTACTTC. Protein: CASSSSIGQGDSYEQYF.

This clonotype was counted only a few times. The rearrangement joins TRBV6-5 to TRBJ1-3; tentatively, D is TRBD1 (6 bases). The V and J ends lost 2 bases and 0 bases respectively, with 14 bases between them. The CDR3 loop spans 17 amino acids. The germline V gene has CDR1 MNHEY and CDR2 SVGAGI. This chain's CDR3 is CASSYGGRGGSGNTIYF. Here the CDR3 DNA reads TGTGCCAGCAGTTACGGAGGCAGGGGAGGCTCTGGAAACACCATATATTTT.

About this clonotype itself: This could be a read error, since a much larger clone is one nucleotide away. The rearrangement joins TRBV2 to TRBJ1-1; D gene uncertain. Per the germline V gene, CDR1 is SNHLY and CDR2 is FYNNEI. The V end lost 5 bases, the J end lost 1 base, and 11 bases lay between the germline ends. This CDR3 comprises 14 residues. As DNA, the CDR3 is TGTGCCAGCAGTCAAAGGACGGGGAACACTGAAGCTTTCTTT. Translation: CASSQRTGNTEAFF.